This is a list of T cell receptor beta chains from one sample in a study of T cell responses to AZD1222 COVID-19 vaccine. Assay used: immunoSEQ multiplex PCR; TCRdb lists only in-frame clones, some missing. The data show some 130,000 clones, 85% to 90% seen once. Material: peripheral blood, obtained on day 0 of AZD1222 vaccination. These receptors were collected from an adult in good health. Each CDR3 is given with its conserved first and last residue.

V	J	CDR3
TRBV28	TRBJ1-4	CASSLGGGNEKLFF
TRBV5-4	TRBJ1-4	CASNWMGDEKLFF
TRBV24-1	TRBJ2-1	CATSDLKGTSGRNEQFF
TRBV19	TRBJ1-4	CASSIVRQGRDEKLFF
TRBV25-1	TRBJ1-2	CASSGQAFNYGYTF
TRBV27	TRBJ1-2	CASSPDRGIGYGYTF
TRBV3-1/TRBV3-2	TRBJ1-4	CASSRTTGPLGHEKLFF
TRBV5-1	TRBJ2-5	CASAYSGRGETQYF
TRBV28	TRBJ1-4	CASSFGDSRLFF
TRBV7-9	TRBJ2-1	CASSPLAGAYNEQFF
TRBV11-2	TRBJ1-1	CASSLGTGSTEAFF
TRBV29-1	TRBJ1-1	CSGTTTWDSWNTEAFF
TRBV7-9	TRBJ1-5	CASSTTDQPQHF
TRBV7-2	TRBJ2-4	CASSLASGPSLLAKNIQYF
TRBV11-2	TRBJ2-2	CASSPDRDTGELFF
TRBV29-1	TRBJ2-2	CSVRQGIGELFF
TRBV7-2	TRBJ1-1	CASSLTGTNTEAFF
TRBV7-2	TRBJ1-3	CASSSVGQGARGNTIYF
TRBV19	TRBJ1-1	CASSIDWGTEAFF
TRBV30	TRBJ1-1	CAGKRERGPVAEAFF
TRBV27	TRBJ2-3	CASSFRARVGDTQYF
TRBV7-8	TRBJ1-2	CASRELGGNYGYTF
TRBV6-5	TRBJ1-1	CASIGVGSAAFF
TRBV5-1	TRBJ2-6	CASRTGTGASGANVLTF
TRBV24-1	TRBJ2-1	CATSDRTQDNEQFF
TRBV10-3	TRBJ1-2	CAIRRDVDNYGYTF
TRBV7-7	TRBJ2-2	CASSLAGAGRYTGELFF
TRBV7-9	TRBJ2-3	CASSLFPDTQYF
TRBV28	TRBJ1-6	CASSIRQSLDSPLHF
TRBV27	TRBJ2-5	CASSWTSGTQETQYF
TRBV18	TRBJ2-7	CASSPGLAISYEQYF
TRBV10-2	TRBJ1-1	CAINPTGTNTEAFF
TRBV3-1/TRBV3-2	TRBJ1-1	CASSPHMGQGSTEAFF
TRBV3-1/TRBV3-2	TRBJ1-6	CASSQVSYNSPLHF
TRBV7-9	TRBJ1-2	CASSFSWGDYGYTF
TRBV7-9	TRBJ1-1	CASSLRAGGGRGEAFF
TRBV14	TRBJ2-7	CASSLNRPQGVEQYF
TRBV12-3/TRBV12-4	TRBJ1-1	CASSPRGSEAFF
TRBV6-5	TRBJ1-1	CASMQGVNTEAFF
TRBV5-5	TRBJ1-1	CASSWGDRATEAFF
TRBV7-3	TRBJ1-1	CASSSQGPNTEAFF
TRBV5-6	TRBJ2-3	CASSWSTDTQYF
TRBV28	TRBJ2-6	CASSPQGSGANVLTF
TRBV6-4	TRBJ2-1	CASSVEWAPSYNEQFF
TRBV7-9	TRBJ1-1	CASSLGGGGGTEAFF
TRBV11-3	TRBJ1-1	CASSPGQGEAFF
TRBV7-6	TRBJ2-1	CASSLADGAYNEQFF
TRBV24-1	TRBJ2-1	CATGGGHLDRRFF
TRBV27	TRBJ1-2	CASRPDDRGGYGYTF
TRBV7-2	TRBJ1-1	CASSPPRDRNTEAFF
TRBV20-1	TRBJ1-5	CSASPAKGAADQPQHF
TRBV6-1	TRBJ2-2	CASSEGEVTGELFF